This TCR beta chain is drawn from a study of T-cell memory formation after mild COVID-19. General observations from the study: Memory cells collected pre-infection included some clones that later responded, suggesting cross-reactive memory joined.

CDR1 SNHLY and CDR2 FYNNEI come from the germline V gene. This CDR3 spans 15 amino acids. V lost 7 bases, J lost 5 bases, and 12 bases stayed unmatched. This clonotype has a handful of counts. Antigen unknown. TCRdb ran MiXCR on the 5' RACE reads and lists one entry per CDR3 protein. The data contain fewer than 500,000 distinct CDR3 sequences, approximately 23% of them seen just once; the ten biggest clones take up around 13%. The receptor was isolated from an adult woman who had mild COVID-19 (a few samples of this study predate the infection). Cell type and time point are not known. The rearrangement joins TRBV2 to TRBJ2-7, with 9 bases fitting TRBD1. Sequencing was done on a sample of PBMCs or a T cell subset sorted from them (not recorded which). The CDR3 DNA is TGTGCCAGCACCCGGACAGGGGCCCTTCGTGACGAGCAGTACTTC. Translation: CASTRTGALRDEQYF.